This T cell receptor beta chain was sequenced in a study of spatial heterogeneity in lung cancer. Using its own MiXCR run on the 5' RACE reads, TCRdb lists one record per CDR3 protein. The sample has just under 10,000 distinct CDR3 sequences, about 25% seen once. Time point reported: blood at routine non-recurrence follow-up after resection. This clonotype occurred a few times. The CDR3 totals 14 residues. V was cut by 5 bases and J by 3 bases, with 13 bases left in between. The germline gives CDR1 MDHEN, CDR2 SYDVKM. The chain carries TRBV28 and TRBJ1-1; the D is unclear. The sample consisted of PBMCs, taken at follow-up. The receptor was isolated from a female donor with early-stage non-small cell lung cancer. As DNA, the CDR3 is TGTGCCAGCAGTCCCAGCCAAGGCGACACTGAAGCTTTCTTT. This encodes CASSPSQGDTEAFF.